This TCR beta chain was profiled in a study of metastatic and nonmetastatic thyroid tumors. This clone was counted a single time. Authors' processing steps: The study built a papillary thyroid cancer distant-metastasis classifier from CDR3 differences across clinicopathological groups. TCRdb recomputed clones from the PCR reads via MiXCR. TCRdb assigned the V and J calls; the authors' analysis was not used. The table shows some 21,000 clones, with around 30% occurring only once. Thyroid surgery was performed in patients who had received no treatment beforehand. The CDR3 totals 16 residues. With 6 bases clipped from V and 1 base from J, the junction kept 14 bases outside the gene matches. Germline V lookup: CDR1 GTSNPN, CDR2 SVGIG (reference sequence).

Source material: tumor tissue. V and J are TRBV30 and TRBJ1-1; 7 positions match TRBD1. This receptor was obtained from a female donor with papillary thyroid cancer or a benign thyroid nodule (not recorded which). Some clones in this sample may be carry-over from other donors' samples. CDR3 sequence (DNA): TGTGCCTGTACCATAGGGACAGTCGGCTCGAACACTGAAGCTTTCTTT. Protein product: CACTIGTVGSNTEAFF.